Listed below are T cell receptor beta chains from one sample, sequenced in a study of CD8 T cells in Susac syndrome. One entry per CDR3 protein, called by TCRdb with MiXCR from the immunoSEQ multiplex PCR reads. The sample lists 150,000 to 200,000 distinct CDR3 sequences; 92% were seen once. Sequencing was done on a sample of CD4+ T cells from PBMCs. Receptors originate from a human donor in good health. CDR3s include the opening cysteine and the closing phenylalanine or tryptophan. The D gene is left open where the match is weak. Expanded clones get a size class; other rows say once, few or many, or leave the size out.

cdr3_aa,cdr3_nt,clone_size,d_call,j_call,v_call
CAWSLDTSEKLFF,TGTGCCTGGAGTCTGGATACTTCCGAAAAACTGTTTTTT,once,NA,TRBJ1-4,TRBV30
CASSQDNRGYEQYF,TGCGCCAGCAGCCAAGATAACAGGGGTTACGAGCAGTACTTC,NA,TRBD1,TRBJ2-7,TRBV4-3
CAIGQGAAIGYTF,TGTGCCATCGGACAGGGGGCTGCCATTGGCTACACCTTC,NA,TRBD1,TRBJ1-2,TRBV10-3
CASSPRTQTGRNEQFF,TGCGCCAGCAGCCCACGGACCCAGACAGGGCGCAATGAGCAGTTCTTC,NA,TRBD1,TRBJ2-1,TRBV5-1
CSARRSGSFTDTQYF,TGCAGTGCTAGAAGGAGCGGGAGTTTCACAGATACGCAGTATTTT,NA,TRBD2,TRBJ2-3,TRBV20-1
CASRTGTGVTGELFF,TGTGCCAGCAGAACCGGGACAGGGGTCACCGGGGAGCTGTTTTTT,NA,TRBD1,TRBJ2-2,TRBV6-5
CATAAQGLEQYF,TGTGCCACCGCAGCACAGGGACTAGAGCAGTACTTC,NA,NA,TRBJ2-7,TRBV2
CASSYRRTAPNEKLFF,TGTGCCAGCAGTTACCGGAGGACAGCACCGAATGAAAAACTGTTTTTT,NA,NA,TRBJ1-4,TRBV6-5
CASSLSGTTSTDTQYF,TGTGCCAGCAGCTTAAGTGGGACCACTAGCACAGATACGCAGTATTTT,NA,NA,TRBJ2-3,TRBV7-6
CASTRDRGPSSTEAFF,TGCGCCAGCACCAGGGACAGGGGGCCCTCTTCTACTGAAGCTTTCTTT,NA,TRBD1,TRBJ1-1,TRBV5-1
CASSPGLAGALLGYEQYF,TGTGCCAGCAGCCCCGGTCTAGCGGGAGCTTTGTTGGGCTACGAGCAGTACTTC,NA,TRBD2,TRBJ2-7,TRBV7-2
CASRQDRGSSYEQYF,TGTGCCAGCAGACAGGACAGGGGCAGCTCCTACGAGCAGTACTTC,NA,TRBD1,TRBJ2-7,TRBV3-1
CASSYQQGADTF,TGTGCCAGCAGTTATCAGCAGGGGGCCGACACCTTC,NA,TRBD1,TRBJ1-2,TRBV6-2/TRBV6-3
CSARDLGSSSPLHF,TGCAGTGCTAGAGATCTCGGTTCCAGTTCACCCCTCCACTTT,NA,NA,TRBJ1-6,TRBV20-1
CSARGGYTYEQYF,TGCAGTGCTAGAGGCGGCTATACCTACGAGCAGTACTTC,NA,NA,TRBJ2-7,TRBV20-1
CASSYSAKNEKLFF,TGTGCCAGCAGTTACTCCGCCAAAAATGAAAAACTGTTTTTT,NA,NA,TRBJ1-4,TRBV6-6
CAWSGLAGADTGELFF,TGTGCCTGGAGTGGACTAGCGGGAGCGGACACCGGGGAGCTGTTTTTT,NA,TRBD2,TRBJ2-2,TRBV30
CASSETGYEQYF,TGTGCCAGCAGCGAGACAGGATACGAGCAGTACTTC,NA,NA,TRBJ2-7,TRBV2
CSVVLAVSSYEQYF,TGCAGCGTTGTATTAGCGGTGTCCTCCTACGAGCAGTACTTC,NA,NA,TRBJ2-7,TRBV29-1
CASRPSTTPTGELFF,TGCGCCAGCAGACCTAGCACTACACCGACCGGGGAGCTGTTTTTT,NA,NA,TRBJ2-2,TRBV5-1
CASRRTSAFYEQYF,TGTGCCAGCAGGAGGACTAGCGCCTTCTACGAGCAGTACTTC,NA,TRBD2,TRBJ2-7,TRBV6-5
CAISEGSRAETQYF,TGTGCCATCAGTGAGGGATCCCGGGCCGAGACCCAGTACTTC,NA,NA,TRBJ2-5,TRBV10-3
CASSRQGGTEVFF,TGTGCCAGTAGTCGACAGGGCGGTACTGAAGTTTTCTTT,NA,TRBD1,TRBJ1-1,TRBV19
CSARAGYQETQYF,TGCAGTGCTAGGGCGGGGTACCAAGAGACCCAGTACTTC,NA,NA,TRBJ2-5,TRBV20-1
CASRTVNNEQFF,TGTGCCAGCAGAACAGTAAACAATGAGCAGTTCTTC,once,NA,TRBJ2-1,TRBV6-2/TRBV6-3
CASSVTGVQNTGELFF,TGTGCCAGCAGCGTGACAGGGGTACAGAACACCGGGGAGCTGTTTTTT,NA,TRBD1,TRBJ2-2,TRBV9
CASTHRRTGANQPQHF,TGTGCCAGTACCCATAGGAGGACAGGGGCTAATCAGCCCCAGCATTTT,NA,TRBD1,TRBJ1-5,TRBV19
CASSFMTPDTQYF,TGTGCCAGCAGCTTTATGACGCCAGATACGCAGTATTTT,few,NA,TRBJ2-3,TRBV6-2/TRBV6-3
CSASSRSGPGEQYF,TGCAGTGCTAGCTCCCGGAGTGGCCCAGGCGAGCAGTACTTC,NA,NA,TRBJ2-7,TRBV20-1